This T cell receptor beta chain was recorded in a study of cytomegalovirus exposure and HLA in healthy donors. Researchers ran the PCR with 60 Vbeta and 13 Jbeta primers. The protocol was immunoSEQ multiplex PCR, while the TCRdb copy is restricted to in-frame clones and leaves out a portion. The sample shows around 180,000 clones, around 82% of them seen only once. Details on this clone: Antigen unknown.

Deletions cut 4 bases from V and 12 bases from J, with 18 bases between. CDR1 and CDR2 (germline): MNHEY, SVGAGI. The CDR3 is 13 amino acids. The study's findings and limits: Upon later analysis, TCR association rates were observed to vary by HLA locus, being highest for DRB1 and lowest for HLA-C. Reportedly, diagnosis of cytomegalovirus status by the classifier showed high specificity and sensitivity. Evidence from a later analysis indicated that most CMV-associated TCR beta chains looked HLA-restricted.

The sequenced sample was PBMCs. The receptor comes from a boy younger than 18 in good health and CMV-seronegative. The V call is TRBV6-5, the J call TRBJ1-1; D not certain. In DNA form, the CDR3 reads TGTGCCAGCAGTTTTCGGCCCGGGGTAGCTACTTTCTTT. As protein: CASSFRPGVATFF.